Listed below are T cell receptor beta chains from one sample, sequenced in a study of T cell changes during pregnancy in multiple sclerosis. The repertoire was sequenced with immunoSEQ multiplex PCR; TCRdb's copy has only in-frame clones and lacks some. The data show around 79,000 clones, about 89% seen once. The input for sequencing was CD4+ T cells from peripheral blood mononuclear cells, taken in the second trimester of pregnancy. These receptors were collected from a female donor with multiple sclerosis, enrolled in a pregnancy study. Each CDR3 is given with its conserved first and last residue. The D gene is left open where the match is weak. Size values are once, few and many counts, or a class for expanded clones, and some rows have none.

d_call	clone_size	v_call	j_call	cdr3_nt	cdr3_aa
.	.	TRBV2	TRBJ1-1	TGTGCCAGCAGTGAACGGTCCCTAACATTGGGGCGCACTGAAGCTTTCTTT	CASSERSLTLGRTEAFF
.	.	TRBV9	TRBJ2-3	TGTGCCAGCAGCCAAGAGTGGGATACGCAGTATTTT	CASSQEWDTQYF
.	.	TRBV2	TRBJ1-2	TGTGCCAGCCGGGGACAAGGAGAGCCTAACTATGGCTACACCTTC	CASRGQGEPNYGYTF
.	.	TRBV7-2	TRBJ1-1	TGTGCCAGCAGGGACACCAGGGTTACGTGGGACACTGAAGCTTTCTTT	CASRDTRVTWDTEAFF
.	.	TRBV5-1	TRBJ2-3	TGCGCCAGCAGCTTGGGACAGGCGACCACAGATACGCAGTATTTT	CASSLGQATTDTQYF
.	.	TRBV28	TRBJ1-5	TGTGCCAGCAGTTTATCCAGAAAGAATCAGCCCCAGCATTTT	CASSLSRKNQPQHF
.	few	TRBV9	TRBJ2-1	TGTGCCAGCAGCGTAGAGCATGAGCAGTTCTTC	CASSVEHEQFF
.	.	TRBV5-1	TRBJ2-2	TGCGCCAGCAGCTTAAGGGGGGGCGACACCGGGGAGCTGTTTTTT	CASSLRGGDTGELFF
.	.	TRBV28	TRBJ2-3	TGTGCCAGCAGCTTTCCTTGGAGAGCGCAACGGGTAGATACGCAGTATTTT	CASSFPWRAQRVDTQYF
TRBD2	once	TRBV9	TRBJ2-2	TGTGCCAGCAGCATGTTCGCGGGAGAATATACCGGGGAGCTGTTTTTT	CASSMFAGEYTGELFF
TRBD1	.	TRBV27	TRBJ2-1	TGTGCCAGCAGTCAGGACAGGGGGCGACAGTTCTTC	CASSQDRGRQFF
.	.	TRBV18	TRBJ2-5	TGTGCCAGCTCACCACAGTCTAGGGGGACCCAGTACTTC	CASSPQSRGTQYF
.	.	TRBV19	TRBJ2-1	TGTGCCAGTAGTATCCGGGGCAATGAGCAGTTCTTC	CASSIRGNEQFF
TRBD2	.	TRBV9	TRBJ2-3	TGTGCCAGCAGCGTATTGAGCGGGGGTACAGATACGCAGTATTTT	CASSVLSGGTDTQYF
.	once	TRBV5-1	TRBJ2-3	TGCGCCAGCAGCTTGCGGGGAGTGAGGACAGATACGCAGTATTTT	CASSLRGVRTDTQYF
.	.	TRBV6-5	TRBJ1-2	TGTGCCAGCAGTCCCCACGGACAGACATCATCCTTC	CASSPHGQTSSF
.	.	TRBV19	TRBJ1-6	TGTGCCAGTAGTCCCCAGGGAACCCCCAATTCACCCCTCCACTTT	CASSPQGTPNSPLHF
.	.	TRBV27	TRBJ2-7	TGTGCCAGCAGTCGTGCGGGGAGCTCCTACGAGCAGTACTTC	CASSRAGSSYEQYF